These 10 T cell receptor beta chains came from one sample sequenced in a study of blood T cell repertoires in COVID-19. The repertoire was sequenced with immunoSEQ multiplex PCR; TCRdb's copy has only in-frame clones and lacks some. The sample lists roughly 60,000 clones; about 85% were seen once. Material for sequencing was peripheral blood. These receptors all stem from a human donor with acute or convalescent COVID-19. The donor label of this sample is uncertain.

The chain employs TRBV18 and TRBJ2-2, with 10 bases lining up with TRBD2. This CDR3 has 16 amino acids. Germline assignment: CDR1 KGHSH and CDR2 LQKENI. V trimming: 2 bases; J trimming: 4 bases; junction bases outside the gene matches: 4. CDR3 in DNA: TGTGCCAGCTCACCAAGGACTAGCGGAGCCACCGGGGAGCTGTTTTTT. This sequence encodes CASSPRTSGATGELFF.

Sample share makes this clone medium-sized. The chain combines TRBV19 with TRBJ2-7, with TRBD1 identical over 10 bases. The germline V gene encodes CDR1 LNHDA and CDR2 SQIVND (reference sequence). The CDR3 runs 16 residues. The V and J ends lost 2 bases and 3 bases, in that order; junction bases with no gene match: 7. CDR3 loop: CASSIMRTGGSYEQYV. CDR3 bases: TGTGCCAGTAGTATAATGAGGACAGGGGGGAGCTACGAGCAGTACGTC.

V gene TRBV2 combines with J gene TRBJ1-5; D not certain. The germline CDR1 and CDR2 sequences are SNHLY and FYNNEI. The V end lost 4 bases, the J end lost 2 bases, and 6 bases lay between the germline ends. The CDR3 spans 13 residues. CDR3 bases: TGTGCCAGCAGTGCCGAGGGCAATCAGCCCCAGCATTTT. It codes for CASSAEGNQPQHF.

This clone was counted ten times or more. CDR3 in amino acids: CASSVGDFVGTDGSEQYF. DNA for the CDR3: TGTGCCAGCAGCGTAGGAGACTTCGTGGGGACAGATGGTTCCGAGCAGTACTTC. This chain links TRBV9 with TRBJ2-7, with 7 bases that match TRBD1. CDR3 length: 18 residues. Germline V gene lookup returns CDR1 SGDLS and CDR2 YYNGEE. The V and J ends lost 0 bases and 6 bases, in that order; junction bases with no gene match: 18. The full variable domain, rest sourced from reference TRBV9 and TRBJ2-7, is DSGVTQTPKHLITATGQRVTLRCSPRSGDLSVYWYQQSLDQGLQFLIQYYNGEERAKGNILERFSAQQFPDLHSELNLSSLELGDSALYFCASSVGDFVGTDGSEQYFGPGTRLTVT.

The V gene is TRBV6-6, the J gene TRBJ2-7; D might be TRBD2 (5 bases). Per germline, CDR1 MNHNY and CDR2 SVGAGI (reference sequence). This CDR3 contains 15 residues. V lost 0 bases to trimming and J lost 0 bases, with 9 bases between them. The CDR3 region is CASSYSGAFSYEQYF. CDR3 in DNA: TGTGCCAGCAGTTACTCGGGAGCATTCTCCTACGAGCAGTACTTC.

For this clone: One end of the junction fails to match germline, which may point to a read error. This chain connects TRBV2 to TRBJ2-7, with TRBD2 identical over 11 bases. CDR1 is SNHLY and CDR2 is FYNNEI in the germline V gene. This CDR3 spans 15 amino acids. DNA for the CDR3: TGTGCCAGCAGTGAACAAGGAGTAGCGGGAGGGCCGAGTTTCTTC. Protein product: CASSEQGVAGGPSFF.

The rearrangement joins TRBV6-6 to TRBJ1-2; TRBD1 is a possible D gene (5 bases). This CDR3 region has 16 residues. V shed 6 bases and J shed 8 bases, with 25 bases lying between them. Germline CDR1 MNHNY, CDR2 SVGAGI (reference sequence). CDR3 sequence (DNA): TGTGCCAGCAGCCCGCTTGGGCAGGCGAATTGGGGCGGCTACACCTTC. Its translation: CASSPLGQANWGGYTF.

This chain joins TRBV19 and TRBJ2-3; a weak D match, TRBD2 (5 bases). The CDR3 covers 16 residues. Per the germline V gene, CDR1 is LNHDA and CDR2 is SQIVND (reference sequence). Trimming stripped 3 bases from V and 2 bases from J, with 15 bases between. The CDR3 protein is CASSIERSWNTDTQYF. The CDR3 DNA is TGTGCCAGTAGTATCGAGCGGAGTTGGAACACAGATACGCAGTATTTT.

The V and J genes are TRBV6-5 and TRBJ2-2, with a tentative D call TRBD2 (6 bases). The CDR3 sequence is 14 residues long. Trimming removed 8 bases from V and 1 base from J, with 11 bases in between. Germline V lookup: CDR1 MNHEY, CDR2 SVGAGI. CDR3 protein: CASSGGRNTGELFF. The CDR3 bases are TGTGCCAGCTCCGGGGGAAGGAACACCGGGGAGCTGTTTTTT.

As regards this clone: The sample carries other DNA sequences with the same CDR3. The CDR3 reads CASSLGGQGNTEAFF. The CDR3 bases are TGCGCCAGCAGCTTGGGGGGACAAGGGAACACTGAAGCTTTCTTT. The chain recombines TRBV5-1 with TRBJ1-1, with D possibly matching TRBD1 (6 bases). The CDR3 has 15 residues. From germline, CDR1 is SGHRS and CDR2 YFSETQ. V lost 0 bases and J lost 1, with 10 bases in between. Full variable domain (remainder filled in from reference TRBV5-1 and TRBJ1-1): KAGVTQTPRYLIKTRGQQVTLSCSPISGHRSVSWYQQTPGQGLQFLFEYFSETQRNKGNFPGRFSGRQFSNSRSEMNVSTLELGDSALYLCASSLGGQGNTEAFFGQGTRLTVV.